This TCR beta chain was identified in a study of blood T cell repertoires in COVID-19. At the level of the study: The study drew acute and convalescent COVID-19 samples from the United States, Italy and Spain. T cells, B-cell-depleted T cells, or PBMCs provided the cDNA or gDNA that served as material.

Germline V lookup: CDR1 SGHRS, CDR2 YFSETQ. This CDR3 is 14 amino acids long. V gave up 0 bases and J gave up 1 base, with 7 bases separating them. In the authors' workflow: How many nucleated cells were present was estimated from reference gene primer amplification. Data came from immunoSEQ multiplex PCR; TCRdb stores just in-frame clones and leaves some out. Clonal size and the V and J genes are those of that table, whereas D and trimming came from the DNA. In the table there are 200,000 to 300,000 clones, around 90% of which are singletons. The chain carries TRBV5-1 and TRBJ1-1; D not resolved. The sequencing input was peripheral blood. The sequence derives from a man in his sixties who had recovered from COVID-19. The CDR3: CASSLASQNTEAFF. The CDR3 bases are TGCGCCAGCAGCTTGGCGTCACAGAACACTGAAGCTTTCTTT.